The T cell receptor (beta chain) described here comes from a study of blood T cell repertoires in COVID-19. Overall study context: Acute and convalescent COVID-19 samples came from the United States, Italy and Spain. PBMCs, B-cell-depleted T cells, or T cells provided the cDNA or gDNA that made up the material.

The germline V gene has CDR1 SGHTA and CDR2 FQGNSA. Trimming took off 6 bases at V and 2 bases at J, with 10 bases between the two ends. This CDR3 has 13 residues. How the authors handled the data: Estimated nucleated cell counts came from reference gene primer amplification. Generated by immunoSEQ multiplex PCR, the TCRdb table keeps only in-frame clones and is missing some. Clonal size and the V and J genes are those of that table, whereas D and trimming came from the DNA. The sample holds fewer than 150,000 clones; 78% are singletons and the top ten take approximately 11%. The sample consisted of peripheral blood. The genes are TRBV7-2 and TRBJ1-2; a possible D gene is TRBD1 (5 bases). The clonotype originates from a man between 60 and 70 years old who had recovered from COVID-19. CDR3 sequence reads: CASSPDSNYGYTF. The CDR3, as DNA: TGTGCCAGCAGTCCCGACAGCAACTATGGCTACACCTTC.